The T cell receptor (beta chain) under discussion was sequenced for a study of long-term antiretroviral therapy in people with HIV. Version v3.0 of the immunoSEQ assay ran at survey level. The repertoire was sequenced with immunoSEQ multiplex PCR; TCRdb's copy has only in-frame clones and lacks some. Among fewer than 30,000 clones, around 83% were seen once, and the ten largest hold about 5.7%. Regarding this clone: Its antigen is undetermined.

Findings and limits, study-wide: Repertoires looked antigen-experienced, with only a slight naive shift after ART.

In germline, CDR1 is MNHNY, CDR2 SVGAGI (reference sequence). The CDR3 is 13 residues long. Trimming stripped 2 bases from V and 7 bases from J, with 11 bases between. The TCR originated in a man aged 25 to 40 with HIV. The V and J genes are TRBV6-6 and TRBJ1-1; possible D gene TRBD1, 6 bases. The specimen comprised unsorted PBMCs, sampled 0.7 years before starting antiretroviral therapy. CDR3 protein: CASSYKQGFEAFF. The CDR3 DNA sequence: TGTGCCAGCAGTTACAAACAGGGTTTTGAAGCTTTCTTT.